This TCR beta chain was observed in a study of blood T cell repertoires in COVID-19. Study details: Italy, Spain and the United States were the sources of the convalescent and acute COVID-19 samples.

In its sample, this clone was seen once. Original processing notes: Estimation of nucleated cell counts was performed using reference gene primer amplification. Assay used: immunoSEQ multiplex PCR; TCRdb lists only in-frame clones, some missing. The DNA was the basis for D and trimming; V, J and clone size are from that table. The sample shows about 220,000 clones, roughly 88% of them seen only once. The CDR3 has 14 residues. CDR1 and CDR2 (germline): SGHAT, FQNNGV. Trimming took 6 bases from V and 10 from J, leaving 19 bases between them. Individuals drawn from about 26 US areas were roughly 18 to 100 years old. Participants were placed into cohorts based on the clinical history they reported.

The sample taken for sequencing was PBMCs or T cells enriched from blood (not recorded which). The clonotype originates from a woman in her thirties or forties with acute COVID-19. The rearrangement links TRBV11-2 to TRBJ2-1, with a possible D match to TRBD2 (5 bases). For the CDR3, the DNA is TGTGCCAGCAGTTTCGGACCGGCTAGCCACGAGCAGTTCTTC. Protein sequence: CASSFGPASHEQFF.